The 18 T cell receptor beta chains below all came from one sample that was sequenced in a study of cytomegalovirus exposure and HLA in healthy donors. In the PCR, 60 Vbeta and 13 Jbeta primers were used. Using immunoSEQ multiplex PCR, the repertoire was profiled, and TCRdb retains in-frame clones only, with some absent. This sample has 210,000 or so clones, with about three quarters found just once. Source material: PBMCs. The receptors stem from a boy younger than 18 in good health and CMV-seronegative.

This sequence joins TRBV6-1 and TRBJ2-3, with 7 bases matching TRBD2. The junction had 10 bases not matched to a gene; V was cut back by 2 bases and J by 8 bases. CDR1 is MNHNS and CDR2 is SASEGT in the germline V gene. The CDR3 runs to 15 residues. This CDR3 is CASSEFLTSDGTQYF. For the CDR3, the DNA is TGTGCCAGCAGTGAATTCCTAACTAGCGATGGTACGCAGTATTTT.

This clone was seen only a few times. The chain joins TRBV5-1 to TRBJ2-1; the match to TRBD1 covers 9 bases. The J segment lost 3 bases and the V segment lost 0 bases, leaving 1 base of the junction unmatched. Germline V gene lookup returns CDR1 SGHRS and CDR2 YFSETQ. The CDR3 is 15 residues long. The CDR3: CASSLGQGVYNEQFF. The CDR3 region has the DNA TGCGCCAGCAGCTTGGGACAGGGGGTCTACAATGAGCAGTTCTTC.

CDR3 nucleotides: TGCGCCAGCAGCACTAGCGGTACAGATACGCAGTATTTT. This gives the protein CASSTSGTDTQYF. This chain connects TRBV5-1 to TRBJ2-3; 8 bases map to TRBD2. After removal of 4 bases from V and 3 bases from J, the junction contained 1 base not matched to a gene. The germline gives CDR1 SGHRS, CDR2 YFSETQ. The CDR3 extends over 13 amino acids. Supplemented by reference TRBV5-1 and TRBJ2-3, the full variable domain reads KAGVTQTPRYLIKTRGQQVTLSCSPISGHRSVSWYQQTPGQGLQFLFEYFSETQRNKGNFPGRFSGRQFSNSRSEMNVSTLELGDSALYLCASSTSGTDTQYFGPGTRLTVL.

The chain employs TRBV7-9 and TRBJ2-5; TRBD1 agrees at 12 bases. The germline CDR1 and CDR2 sequences are SEHNR and FQNEAQ (reference sequence). The CDR3 contains 14 residues. The trim removed 3 bases at V and 4 bases at J, leaving 0 bases unmatched. The CDR3 protein is CASSLGQGAETQYF. CDR3 sequence (DNA): TGTGCCAGCAGCTTGGGACAGGGGGCAGAGACCCAGTACTTC.

V gene TRBV6-1 combines with J gene TRBJ1-5, with TRBD1 matching over 11 bases. The V gene end was trimmed by 4 bases and the J gene end by 7 bases; junction bases not matched to a gene: 6. The CDR3 covers 15 residues. Germline V lookup: CDR1 MNHNS, CDR2 SASEGT. The CDR3 DNA is TGTGCCAGCAGTGTCGGGACAGGGGGTCACCAGCCCCAGCATTTT. Translating gives CASSVGTGGHQPQHF.

The chain has TRBV7-2 and TRBJ2-5; 7 nucleotides match TRBD1. The V segment lost 5 bases and the J segment 4 bases; nucleotides outside the gene matches: 10. Germline values: CDR1 SGHTA, CDR2 FQGNSA. The CDR3 spans 15 residues. The chain's CDR3 is CASSPQTGNPETQYF. CDR3 nucleotides: TGTGCCAGCAGCCCCCAGACAGGGAACCCAGAGACCCAGTACTTC.

With respect to this clone: Other DNA variants within this sample encode the same CDR3. The V and J genes are TRBV5-1 and TRBJ2-7, with D tentatively TRBD2 (6 bases). This CDR3 spans 14 amino acids. V was shortened by 4 bases and J by 0 bases, with 11 bases between the two germline ends. The germline V gene encodes CDR1 SGHRS and CDR2 YFSETQ. CDR3 in DNA: TGCGCCAGCAGCCGGGACTCAGGCTCCTACGAGCAGTACTTC. As protein: CASSRDSGSYEQYF.

V is TRBV7-6 and J is TRBJ2-1, with 12 bases lining up with TRBD2. The germline gives CDR1 SGHVS, CDR2 FNYEAQ. This CDR3 region has 16 residues. J lost 8 bases, V lost 3 bases, and 8 bases had no gene match. CDR3 residues: CASSLTSGGLGDEQFF. The CDR3, as DNA: TGTGCCAGCAGCTTGACTAGCGGGGGTCTCGGGGATGAGCAGTTCTTC.

The chain has TRBV5-4 and TRBJ2-7, with TRBD1 matching 7 bases. J gave up 2 bases and V 5 bases, and 4 bases lay outside the gene matches. The CDR3 extends over 13 amino acids. Germline V gene lookup returns CDR1 SGHNT and CDR2 YYREEE (reference sequence). CDR3 residues: CASSSGQPYEQYF. The CDR3 region has the DNA TGTGCCAGCAGTTCGGGACAGCCCTACGAGCAGTACTTC.

The table lists this clone with a few counts. The CDR3 reads CASSLQGLNTGELFF. The CDR3 DNA is TGTGCCAGCAGCTTGCAGGGACTGAACACCGGGGAGCTGTTTTTT. The gene calls are TRBV5-6 and TRBJ2-2; tentatively, D is TRBD2 (6 bases). In germline, CDR1 is SGHDT, CDR2 YYEEEE. The CDR3 is 15 residues long. The V end lost 1 base, the J end lost 1 base, and 8 bases lay between the germline ends.

The V call is TRBV14, the J call TRBJ1-5, with D possibly matching TRBD1 (6 bases). Trimming took off 1 base at V and 5 bases at J, with 18 bases between the two ends. The germline gives CDR1 SGHDN, CDR2 FVKESK. The length of the CDR3 is 17 residues. This CDR3 is CASSQVTIDRHHQPQHF. In DNA form, the CDR3 reads TGTGCCAGCAGCCAAGTAACGATAGACAGGCATCATCAGCCCCAGCATTTT.

The genes are TRBV5-1 and TRBJ2-1; D may be TRBD1 (5 bases). CDR1 and CDR2 (germline): SGHRS, YFSETQ. The length of the CDR3 is 14 residues. The germline V and J ends were trimmed by 3 bases and 10 bases, with 17 bases remaining between them. The DNA of the CDR3 is TGCGCCAGCAGCTCGACCTCCCGTCCAGGGGAGCAGTTCTTC. Translated: CASSSTSRPGEQFF.

This chain connects TRBV2 to TRBJ1-5; the D gene is possibly TRBD1 (6 bases). From germline, CDR1 is SNHLY and CDR2 FYNNEI. CDR3 length equals 14 residues. Trimming removed 4 bases at V and 5 bases at J, with 12 bases between. The CDR3 spells CASSVGRGYQPQHF. The CDR3 bases are TGTGCCAGCAGTGTAGGCAGGGGCTATCAGCCCCAGCATTTT.

The rearrangement links TRBV4-1 to TRBJ1-2; 7 positions agree with TRBD1. CDR1 and CDR2 from the germline V gene are MGHRA and YSYEKL. There are 14 residues in the CDR3. V was clipped by 5 bases and J by 3 bases; unmatched bases: 6. The CDR3 sequence: CASSVTGTDYGYTF. CDR3 nucleotides: TGCGCCAGCAGCGTCACCGGGACAGACTATGGCTACACCTTC.

Only a few counts were recorded for this clone. CDR3 in DNA: TGTGCCAGCAGCAAAATACCCCGCGTTGAGGCGTCCAACTATGGCTACACCTTC. Its translation: CASSKIPRVEASNYGYTF. The rearrangement uses TRBV21-1 and TRBJ1-2. TRBV21-1 is noted as a pseudogene. The CDR3 is 18 residues long.

J is TRBJ1-2 and V is TRBV28, with TRBD1 as a possible D gene (6 bases). V was trimmed by 7 bases and J by 9 bases, leaving 18 bases between them. The CDR3 length is 13 residues. Germline V CDR1 and CDR2: MDHEN, SYDVKM. The CDR3: CASTPSGAARYTF. The DNA for the CDR3 is TGTGCCAGCACCCCATCAGGGGCGGCGCGCTACACCTTC.

The chain combines TRBV30 with TRBJ2-5; 11 bases line up with TRBD1. The J call is doubtful: the DNA matches TRBJ2-7 better. The CDR3 runs to 15 residues. Germline V gene sequence: CDR1 GTSNPN, CDR2 SVGIG (reference sequence). DNA for the CDR3: TGTGCCTGGGGCCCCGGACAGGGGGCGTCCTACGAGCAGTACTTC. It specifies CAWGPGQGASYEQYF.

The chain uses TRBV10-3 and TRBJ1-1, with D possibly TRBD1 on 6 matching bases. V lost 11 bases and J lost 4, with 14 bases in between. The CDR3 runs 12 residues. The V gene's germline CDR1 is ENHRY and CDR2 SYGVKD. The DNA of the CDR3 is TGTGCCGCCCGGGGGGCAGGCACTGAAGCTTTCTTT. Encoded protein: CAARGAGTEAFF.